A selection of T cell receptor beta chains follows, all from one sample in a study of CD8 T cells in Susac syndrome. TCRdb recomputed calls from the immunoSEQ multiplex PCR reads with MiXCR, one row per CDR3 protein. Of roughly 120,000 distinct CDR3 sequences detected, roughly 94% appear once; the ten largest clones hold approximately 0.12%. Specimen: CD4+ T cells from PBMCs. These receptor sequences come from a human donor with multiple sclerosis. Each CDR3 is given with its conserved first and last residue. A D gene is named only where the DNA matches it firmly. Rows may omit the clone size; those that give it use once, few, many or a size class.

size,J,V,D,DNA,CDR3
-,TRBJ2-2,TRBV6-2/TRBV6-3,TRBD2,TGTGCCAGCTTATACGCCTTCAATGGCGGGAGGGGAACCGGGGAGCTGTTTTTT,CASLYAFNGGRGTGELFF
-,TRBJ1-3,TRBV7-9,-,TGTGCCAGCAGTCGTATCCAGGGGCCCCCGGTCGGAAACACCATATATTTT,CASSRIQGPPVGNTIYF
-,TRBJ2-5,TRBV30,-,TGTGCCTGGAGTGTGGAGCAGCCGCAAGAGACCCAGTACTTC,CAWSVEQPQETQYF
once,TRBJ2-7,TRBV5-1,-,TGCGCCAGCAGGGACGGAGCCTACGAGCAGTACTTC,CASRDGAYEQYF
-,TRBJ1-3,TRBV20-1,-,TGCAGTGCTAGAGTGGAGGGGGTTTACACCATATATTTT,CSARVEGVYTIYF
-,TRBJ1-5,TRBV6-5,TRBD1,TGTGCCAGCAGAATACAGGGGGCTGGCAATCAGCCCCAGCATTTT,CASRIQGAGNQPQHF
-,TRBJ2-3,TRBV29-1,-,TGCAGCGTGGGCACAGTGCTCGGCGCAGATACGCAGTATTTT,CSVGTVLGADTQYF
-,TRBJ2-6,TRBV2,-,TGTGCCAGCAGTGTGGTGATCTCTGGGGCCAACGTCCTGACTTTC,CASSVVISGANVLTF
-,TRBJ2-7,TRBV12-3/TRBV12-4,-,TGTGCCAGCAGTTTGGGGGGAGAATCCCACGAGCAGTACTTC,CASSLGGESHEQYF
-,TRBJ2-5,TRBV10-3,-,TGTGCCATCAGTGGTGAACTTCTGGAGACCCAGTACTTC,CAISGELLETQYF
-,TRBJ1-2,TRBV6-5,TRBD1,TGTGCCAGCAGGCTCAGGGGGCAGGATGGCTACACCTTC,CASRLRGQDGYTF
-,TRBJ1-2,TRBV6-1,TRBD1,TGTGCCAGCAGTGACTGGACAGGCACTTTCTATGGCTACACCTTC,CASSDWTGTFYGYTF
-,TRBJ2-3,TRBV18,-,TGTGCCAGCTCACCCCGCGGGAGCACAGATACGCAGTATTTT,CASSPRGSTDTQYF
-,TRBJ2-1,TRBV2,-,TGTGCCAGCAGTGACCTTACCCGGGGCGATGAGCAGTTCTTC,CASSDLTRGDEQFF
once,TRBJ2-4,TRBV7-9,TRBD2,TGTGCCAGCAGCTTAGTAGGACTAGAGTCAACTCGATACTTC,CASSLVGLESTRYF
-,TRBJ1-1,TRBV7-2,-,TGTGCCAGCAGCAAACGCGGAGGGGTAACTGAAGCTTTCTTT,CASSKRGGVTEAFF
-,TRBJ1-6,TRBV9,-,TGTGCCAGCAGCGGCGGACGGACCCTTAATTCACCCCTCCACTTT,CASSGGRTLNSPLHF
-,TRBJ1-1,TRBV29-1,-,TGCAGCGTTGCCCACAGGATGCGGAGGGAGGGCACTGAAGCTTTCTTT,CSVAHRMRREGTEAFF
-,TRBJ2-1,TRBV25-1,-,TGTGCCAGCAGTGAAACGGGGAGTCGGAATGAGCAGTTCTTC,CASSETGSRNEQFF
-,TRBJ2-5,TRBV19,-,TGTGCCAGTAGTACACAGGGAGGACATGAGACCCAGTACTTC,CASSTQGGHETQYF
-,TRBJ1-2,TRBV10-3,-,TGTGCCATCAGTGAGTTCGAGGGAGATGGTGGCTACACCTTC,CAISEFEGDGGYTF
-,TRBJ1-1,TRBV11-2,-,TGTGCCAGCAGCACGCAGGGGAACACTGAAGCTTTCTTT,CASSTQGNTEAFF
-,TRBJ2-7,TRBV6-1,-,TGTGCCAGCAGTGAATTATTAGGAGACCCGTACTTC,CASSELLGDPYF
-,TRBJ1-1,TRBV5-1,-,TGCGCCAGCAGCCCCGGACACCCGAACACTGAAGCTTTCTTT,CASSPGHPNTEAFF
-,TRBJ1-1,TRBV7-2,-,TGTGCCAGCAGCTTAAGGCTGGGGCCTGGCGCTCTGGCTTTCTTT,CASSLRLGPGALAFF
-,TRBJ2-7,TRBV4-3,TRBD2,TGCGCCAGCAGCCACCCCGGGACTAGCGGGTCCTACGAGCAGTACTTC,CASSHPGTSGSYEQYF